These 28 T cell receptor beta chains were sequenced from one sample in a study of prognosis after radiotherapy for stage I lung cancer. From genomic DNA, two-round multiplex PCR was used to amplify TCR beta CDR3. Initially, in first-round PCR, primers specific to each TRBV and TRBJ gene were used. TCRdb itself ran the multiplex PCR reads through MiXCR, one entry per CDR3 protein. This sample has roughly 30,000 distinct CDR3 sequences; around 48% occur once, and the top ten carry about 17%. The sequences come from PBMCs, collected before or after stereotactic body radiation therapy (not recorded which). The source is a donor over 45 with non-small cell lung cancer.

On this clonotype: An end of the junction differs from the germline gene, which may be a read error. The J gene is TRBJ2-3, the V gene TRBV12-3 or TRBV12-4, with D possibly being TRBD2 (7 bases). CDR3 length: 18 residues. CDR3 loop: CAISLSLGARGGTDTRYF. CDR3 coding DNA: TGTGCCATCAGTTTAAGCCTCGGGGCGAGGGGGGGCACAGATACGCGGTATTTT.

This clonotype has a count of ten or more. The V call is TRBV19, the J call TRBJ1-1; 10 nucleotides agree with TRBD1. CDR3 size: 18 residues. The ends lost 6 bases at V and 0 bases at J; junction bases unmatched: 13. CDR1 LNHDA and CDR2 SQIVND come from the germline V gene (reference sequence). CDR3 loop: CASSIIRDRGRMNTEAFF. The CDR3 nucleotides read TGTGCCAGTAGCATAATTCGGGACAGGGGTCGGATGAACACTGAAGCTTTCTTT. The variable domain in full, with the rest retrieved from reference TRBV19 and TRBJ1-1, is DGGITQSPKYLFRKEGQNVTLSCEQNLNHDAMYWYRQDPGQGLRLIYYSQIVNDFQKGDIAEGYSVSREKKESFPLTVTSAQKNPTAFYLCASSIIRDRGRMNTEAFFGQGTRLTVV.

Comment on this clonotype: Its ends do not fully match the called genes, so a read error is possible. V is TRBV6-2 or TRBV6-3 and J is TRBJ1-5; D gene ambiguous. Germline lookup yields CDR1 MNHEY and CDR2 SVGEGT. The CDR3 length is 14 residues. The CDR3 DNA reads TGTGCCAGCAGTTACTCGACGGGGATGCATCCCCATCATTTT. Translating gives CASSYSTGMHPHHF.

The chain uses TRBV2 and TRBJ2-2; D might be TRBD2 (5 bases). Germline assignment: CDR1 SNHLY and CDR2 FYNNEI. V shed 6 bases and J shed 5 bases, with 13 bases lying between them. CDR3 length: 14 amino acids. CDR3 sequence (DNA): TGTGCCAGCAGCCCTCTGGGAGAGACCGGGGAGCTGTTTTTT. Translation: CASSPLGETGELFF.

As regards this clonotype: Given a far larger clone just one base away, this is likely a sequencing read error. V is TRBV7-2 and J is TRBJ1-6; no definite D call. Germline CDR1 is SGHTA and CDR2 is FQGNSA. The CDR3 has 13 residues. Trimming pared 2 bases from V and 14 bases from J, leaving 13 bases between. The CDR3 loop is CASSLSGKTTLHF. The CDR3 coding sequence is TGTGCCAGCAGCTTATCCGGGAAAACGACCCTCCACTTT.

This clonotype showed up many times. A read error may explain this, as a much larger clone is one base away. CDR3 sequence: CASGQVALPSTDTQYF. The CDR3 DNA is TGTGCCAGCGGACAGGTGGCCCTCCCTAGCACAGATACGCAGTATTTT. The chain is built from TRBV14 and TRBJ2-3, with 7 bases matching TRBD1. The V and J ends lost 8 bases and 0 bases, in that order; junction bases with no gene match: 11. Per germline, CDR1 SGHDN and CDR2 FVKESK. The CDR3 contains 16 residues.

In its sample, this clonotype is medium-sized. This chain links TRBV11-3 with TRBJ2-3; D gene unclear. Between the trimmed V and J ends, which lost 8 bases and 1 base, there was a span of 7 bases. Germline CDR1 is SGHNT and CDR2 is YENEEA. The CDR3 covers 12 residues. The CDR3 sequence is CASGRRTDTQYF. The CDR3 bases are TGTGCCAGCGGGCGGCGCACAGATACGCAGTATTTT. The complete variable domain, with remaining parts taken from reference TRBV11-3 and TRBJ2-3, reads EAGVVQSPRYKIIEKKQPVAFWCNPISGHNTLYWYLQNLGQGPELLIRYENEEAVDDSQLPKDRFSAERLKGVDSTLKIQPAELGDSAVYLCASGRRTDTQYFGPGTRLTVL.

This clonotype was counted a single time. CDR3 in amino acids: CASSLPPGSDTQYF. The CDR3 DNA reads TGTGCCAGCAGCTTACCCCCGGGTTCAGATACGCAGTATTTT. This chain joins TRBV7-9 and TRBJ2-3; D remains unclear. Germline V gene sequence: CDR1 SEHNR, CDR2 FQNEAQ (reference sequence). The germline V and J ends were trimmed by 2 bases and 4 bases, with 10 bases remaining between them. The CDR3 loop spans 14 amino acids.

This clonotype occurred many times. This chain joins TRBV18 and TRBJ2-7; D is undetermined. The CDR3 has 12 amino acids. The germline V gene encodes CDR1 KGHSH and CDR2 LQKENI. Trimming shortened V by 1 base and J by 4 bases, and 5 bases separated the two germline ends. DNA for the CDR3: TGTGCCAGCTCACCACTCCCGTACGAGCAGTACTTC. Translated: CASSPLPYEQYF.

This clonotype was detected many times. The rearrangement joins TRBV6-2 or TRBV6-3 to TRBJ2-5; 10 positions match TRBD1. Germline trimming cut 2 bases from V and 4 bases from J; bases unmatched to any gene: 4. Germline CDR1 is MNHEY and CDR2 is SVGEGT. The CDR3 length is 15 residues. Here the CDR3 reads CASSYAGQGPETQYF. The CDR3 bases are TGTGCCAGCAGTTACGCGGGACAGGGGCCAGAGACCCAGTACTTC.

This clonotype was seen repeatedly, ten times or more. The V call is TRBV11-1, the J call TRBJ1-5; D is possibly TRBD1 (5 bases). The CDR3 consists of 13 residues. V was shortened by 2 bases and J by 7 bases, with 9 bases between the two germline ends. Germline lookup yields CDR1 SGHAT and CDR2 FQDESV (reference sequence). The CDR3, as DNA: TGTGCCAGCAGCTTATCTGGGGACCAGCCCCAGCATTTT. It codes for CASSLSGDQPQHF.

This clonotype was recorded at least ten times. J is TRBJ2-3 and V is TRBV7-3, with TRBD2 as a possible D gene (5 bases). The CDR3 has 15 residues. Germline CDR1 reads SGHTA; CDR2 reads FQGTGA. The V gene lost 2 bases and the J gene lost 3 bases, with 12 bases spanning the gap. CDR3 in amino acids: CASSLVVSETDTQYF. CDR3 nucleotides: TGTGCCAGCAGCTTAGTGGTTAGCGAGACAGATACGCAGTATTTT.

Concerning this clonotype itself: Relative to the germline gene, one junction end is altered; a read error may explain this. The chain recombines TRBV4-1 with TRBJ2-7; D unresolved. The CDR3 sequence is 15 residues long. From germline, CDR1 is MGHRA and CDR2 YSYEKL. CDR3 nucleotides: TGCGCCAGCAGCCAAGAAGTAACACAATCCTACGAGCAATACTTC. The encoded protein is CASSQEVTQSYEQYF.

This clonotype has a count of ten or more. The chain carries TRBV4-1 and TRBJ2-5; 7 bases are shared with TRBD2. In germline, CDR1 is MGHRA, CDR2 YSYEKL. The CDR3 runs to 16 residues. V was pared by 3 bases and J by 5 bases, with 12 bases of the junction left unmatched. This CDR3 reads CASSQPGRERSETQYF. The CDR3 nucleotides read TGCGCCAGCAGCCAGCCGGGGCGGGAGCGTTCGGAGACCCAGTACTTC.

This clonotype was seen at least ten times. The chain joins TRBV27 to TRBJ2-5, with D perhaps TRBD2 (7 bases). This CDR3 contains 18 residues. Germline loops: CDR1 MNHEY, CDR2 SMNVEV (reference sequence). V dropped 5 bases and J dropped 3 bases, with 25 bases sitting between them. The CDR3 protein is CASSPIGLGGAGEETQYF. In DNA form, the CDR3 reads TGTGCCAGCAGTCCCATCGGCCTGGGGGGGGCAGGAGAAGAGACCCAGTACTTC.

This clonotype was picked up many times. V is TRBV9 and J is TRBJ2-1, with D possibly being TRBD1 or TRBD2 (7 bases each). Trimming stripped 4 bases from V and 4 bases from J, with 15 bases between. CDR1 is SGDLS, CDR2 YYNGEE, per germline. The length of the CDR3 is 15 residues. CDR3 sequence reads: CASSRGDREYNEQFF. Here the CDR3 DNA reads TGTGCCAGCAGCCGGGGGGACAGAGAATACAATGAGCAGTTCTTC. The whole variable domain, remainder taken from reference TRBV9 and TRBJ2-1, is DSGVTQTPKHLITATGQRVTLRCSPRSGDLSVYWYQQSLDQGLQFLIQYYNGEERAKGNILERFSAQQFPDLHSELNLSSLELGDSALYFCASSRGDREYNEQFFGPGTRLTVL.

The chain is built from TRBV7-8 and TRBJ2-5; D unclear. The CDR3 totals 20 residues. V gave up 2 bases and J gave up 6 bases, with 31 bases separating them. CDR1 and CDR2 from the germline V gene are SGHVS and FQNEAQ. In DNA, the CDR3 is TGTGCCAGCAGCTTAAGACCACCCGCCCAGACGACATGGTGGTGGAAGACCCAGTACTTC. Translation gives CASSLRPPAQTTWWWKTQYF.

In its sample, this clonotype ranks as medium-sized (0.01 to 0.1%). This chain connects TRBV20-1 to TRBJ2-2; TRBD2 matches at 16 bases. Germline-derived CDR1 and CDR2 are DFQATT and SNEGSKA (reference sequence). V trimming: 3 bases; J trimming: 6 bases; junction bases outside the gene matches: 7. The CDR3 has 17 residues. The CDR3: CSASPEGLAGGPGELFF. The CDR3 DNA reads TGCAGTGCTAGCCCCGAGGGACTAGCGGGAGGGCCCGGGGAGCTGTTTTTT.

The CDR3 here is CASRRTELYEQYF. The DNA of the CDR3 is TGCGCCAGCAGGAGGACAGAACTTTACGAGCAGTACTTC. The chain recombines TRBV5-1 with TRBJ2-7; D may be TRBD1 (6 bases). The CDR3 has 13 amino acids. Germline assignment: CDR1 SGHRS and CDR2 YFSETQ. V gave up 5 bases and J gave up 4 bases, with 13 bases separating them.

This clonotype has at least ten counts. The chain is built from TRBV5-1 and TRBJ2-1; D unclear. The CDR3 is 14 amino acids. V was clipped by 0 bases and J by 4 bases, with 8 bases between them. Looked up from germline, CDR1 is SGHRS and CDR2 is YFSETQ. The CDR3 bases are TGCGCCAGCAGCTTGGCGGGTCGATACAATGAGCAGTTCTTC. This encodes CASSLAGRYNEQFF.

At least ten counts were recorded for this clonotype. The V and J genes are TRBV20-1 and TRBJ2-5, with D maybe TRBD2 (6 bases). V lost 6 bases and J 4 bases, leaving 12 bases between the germline ends. CDR1 and CDR2 from the germline V gene are DFQATT and SNEGSKA (reference sequence). The CDR3 length is 12 residues. CDR3 in amino acids: CSAGGESETQYF. In nucleotides, the CDR3 is TGCAGTGCCGGCGGGGAGTCAGAGACCCAGTACTTC.

This clonotype was counted ten times or more. The genes are TRBV28 and TRBJ2-4; D is possibly TRBD2 (6 bases). Germline CDR1 and CDR2: MDHEN and SYDVKM. V gave up 6 bases and J gave up 1 base, with 13 bases separating them. There are 15 residues in the CDR3. CDR3 protein: CASSPGGFAKNIQYF. In DNA, the CDR3 is TGTGCCAGCAGCCCCGGGGGTTTCGCCAAAAACATTCAGTACTTC.

In its sample, this clonotype was seen many times. V gene TRBV5-6 combines with J gene TRBJ2-6; D is ambiguous. Germline V CDR1 and CDR2: SGHDT, YYEEEE. Trimming left V 4 bases short and J 0 bases short, with 8 bases between. The CDR3 sequence is 15 residues long. CDR3 in amino acids: CASSPRPSGANVLTF. As DNA, the CDR3 is TGTGCCAGCAGCCCCCGACCCTCTGGGGCCAACGTCCTGACTTTC.

This clonotype has a count of ten or more. The chain combines TRBV24-1 with TRBJ2-5; weak D call: TRBD1 (6 bases). V dropped 2 bases and J dropped 10 bases, with 19 bases sitting between them. CDR3 length equals 15 residues. Germline loops: CDR1 KGHDR, CDR2 SFDVKD. Written as DNA, the CDR3 is TGTGCCACCAGTGATTCGAGGGCAGGGGCTGTCAGCCAGTACTTC. This encodes CATSDSRAGAVSQYF.

A remark on this clonotype: This sequence is one base from a far larger clone and is likely a read error. J is TRBJ1-2 and V is TRBV6-9; D is perhaps TRBD1 (6 bases). V shed 8 bases and J shed 7 bases, with 17 bases lying between them. The length of the CDR3 is 13 residues. The germline gives CDR1 MNHGY, CDR2 SVAAGI. CDR3 in amino acids: CASSQPGGAGYTF. CDR3 DNA: TGTGCCAGCTCACAACCGGGGGGGGCTGGCTACACCTTC.

In the case of this clonotype: The junction differs from germline at one of its ends, possibly a read error. V usage is TRBV20-1 and J usage is TRBJ2-7; TRBD1 aligns across 11 bases. Germline CDR1 and CDR2: DFQATT and SNEGSKA (reference sequence). The CDR3 has 15 residues. CDR3 amino acids: CIAPFFGQGAGDQYF. DNA of the CDR3: TGCATTGCTCCCTTTTTCGGACAGGGGGCGGGAGATCAGTACTTC.

In its sample, this clonotype is medium-sized. The rearrangement joins TRBV11-3 to TRBJ2-3; D might be TRBD2 (6 bases). CDR1 and CDR2 from the germline V gene are SGHNT and YENEEA. The CDR3 is made up of 15 amino acids. Trimming removed 7 bases from V and 6 bases from J, with 20 bases in between. This chain's CDR3 is CASNQGGRGTDTQYF. The CDR3 bases are TGTGCCAGCAACCAAGGCGGGCGGGGAACGGATACGCAGTATTTT.

This clonotype was seen a handful of times. The chain uses TRBV18 and TRBJ2-5; D not resolved. From germline, CDR1 is KGHSH and CDR2 LQKENI. Trimming took off 3 bases at V and 2 bases at J, with 7 bases between the two ends. The CDR3 is 13 residues long. The CDR3: CASSPGVQETQYF. The CDR3 DNA sequence: TGTGCCAGCTCACCTGGGGTTCAAGAGACCCAGTACTTC.